This T cell receptor (beta chain) is from a study of spatial heterogeneity in lung cancer. For the study at large: Median follow-up for sequenced PBMC samples was two to three years after resection, when such samples existed.

Time point reported: blood at routine non-recurrence follow-up after resection. Unsorted tumor, nontumor lung tissue or cryopreserved PBMC supplied the whole RNA. This clonotype was recorded many times. A single record per CDR3 protein comes from TCRdb applying MiXCR to the 5' RACE reads. Among around 110,000 distinct CDR3 sequences, approximately 12% were seen once, and the ten largest hold approximately 16%. The CDR3 has 14 residues. In germline, CDR1 is SQVTM, CDR2 ANQGSEA. Losses at the gene ends were 1 base for V and 0 bases for J; bases not matched to a gene: 0. The chain uses TRBV29-1 and TRBJ2-3, with 8 positions matching TRBD2. This TCR derives from a male donor with early-stage non-small cell lung cancer. The source was PBMCs, collected at follow-up. The CDR3 region is CSVEGLASTDTQYF. The CDR3 region has the DNA TGCAGCGTTGAAGGACTAGCGAGCACAGATACGCAGTATTTT.